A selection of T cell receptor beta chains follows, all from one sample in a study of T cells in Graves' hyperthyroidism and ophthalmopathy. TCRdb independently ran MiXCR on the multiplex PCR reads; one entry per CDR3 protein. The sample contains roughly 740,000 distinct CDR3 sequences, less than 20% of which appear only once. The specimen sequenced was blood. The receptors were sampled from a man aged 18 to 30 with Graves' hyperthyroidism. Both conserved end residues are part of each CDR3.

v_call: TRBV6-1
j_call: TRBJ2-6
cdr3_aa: CASRPSGAPQPVLTF

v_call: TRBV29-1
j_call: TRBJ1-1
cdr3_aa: CSVSSSGSGTEAFF

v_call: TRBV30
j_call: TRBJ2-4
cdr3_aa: CAWLEREPFRGKNIQYF

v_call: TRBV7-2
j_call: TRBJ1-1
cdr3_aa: CASSPFGPNTEAFF

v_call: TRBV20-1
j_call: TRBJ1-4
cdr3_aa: CSTGQGGEKLFF

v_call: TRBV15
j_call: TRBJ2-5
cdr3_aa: CATSRQTGAETQYF

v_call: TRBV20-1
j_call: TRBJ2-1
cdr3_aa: CSARGTSGGVEHEQFF

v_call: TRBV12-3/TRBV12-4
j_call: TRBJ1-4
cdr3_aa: CASSLLGITEKLFF

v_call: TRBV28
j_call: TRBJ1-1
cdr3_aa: CASSYRGRTEAFF

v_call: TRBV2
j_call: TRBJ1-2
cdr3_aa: CASSEGRSYGYTF

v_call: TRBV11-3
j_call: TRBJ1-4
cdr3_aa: CASSLFGATNEKLFF

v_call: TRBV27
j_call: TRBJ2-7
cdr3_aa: CASSLKRTGYEQYF